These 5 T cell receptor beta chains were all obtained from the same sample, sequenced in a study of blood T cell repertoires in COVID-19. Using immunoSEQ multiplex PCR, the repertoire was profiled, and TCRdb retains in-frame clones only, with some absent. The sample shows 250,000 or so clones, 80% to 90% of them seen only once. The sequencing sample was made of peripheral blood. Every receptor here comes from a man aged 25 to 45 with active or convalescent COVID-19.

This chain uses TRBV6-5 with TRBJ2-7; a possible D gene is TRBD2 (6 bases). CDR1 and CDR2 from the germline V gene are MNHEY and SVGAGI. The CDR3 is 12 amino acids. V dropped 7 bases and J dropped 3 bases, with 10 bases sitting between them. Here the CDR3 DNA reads TGTGCCAGCACCGGGACTTTCTACGAGCAGTACTTC. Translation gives CASTGTFYEQYF.

CDR3 bases: TGTGCCAGCAGCCAAGGCGGAGACGTCGGGGGGAAGGGACCCCAGTACTTC. Translation: CASSQGGDVGGKGPQYF. This chain links TRBV3-1 (or the pseudogene TRBV3-2) with TRBJ2-5, with TRBD2 matching over 7 bases. Germline V gene lookup returns CDR1 LGHDT and CDR2 YNNKEL (reference sequence). J lost 9 bases, V lost 1 base, and 17 bases had no gene match. This CDR3 region has 17 residues.

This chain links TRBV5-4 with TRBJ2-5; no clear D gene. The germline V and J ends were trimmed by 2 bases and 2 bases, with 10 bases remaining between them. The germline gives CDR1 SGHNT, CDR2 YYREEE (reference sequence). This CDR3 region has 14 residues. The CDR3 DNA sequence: TGTGCCAGCAGCTTTCGGAGAGAACAAGAGACCCAGTACTTC. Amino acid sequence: CASSFRREQETQYF.

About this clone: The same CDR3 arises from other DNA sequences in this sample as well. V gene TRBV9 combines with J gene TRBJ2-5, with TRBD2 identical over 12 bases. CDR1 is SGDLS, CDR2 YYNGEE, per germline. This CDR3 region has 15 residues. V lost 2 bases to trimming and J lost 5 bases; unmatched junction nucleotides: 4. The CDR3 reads CASSVTSGGGETQYF. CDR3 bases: TGTGCCAGCAGCGTGACTAGCGGGGGCGGGGAGACCCAGTACTTC.

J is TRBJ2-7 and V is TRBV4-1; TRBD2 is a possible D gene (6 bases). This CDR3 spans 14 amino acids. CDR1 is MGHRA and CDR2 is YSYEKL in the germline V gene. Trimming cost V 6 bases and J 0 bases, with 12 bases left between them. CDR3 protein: CASRLQDYSYEQYF. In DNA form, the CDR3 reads TGCGCCAGCAGACTTCAGGACTACTCCTACGAGCAGTACTTC.